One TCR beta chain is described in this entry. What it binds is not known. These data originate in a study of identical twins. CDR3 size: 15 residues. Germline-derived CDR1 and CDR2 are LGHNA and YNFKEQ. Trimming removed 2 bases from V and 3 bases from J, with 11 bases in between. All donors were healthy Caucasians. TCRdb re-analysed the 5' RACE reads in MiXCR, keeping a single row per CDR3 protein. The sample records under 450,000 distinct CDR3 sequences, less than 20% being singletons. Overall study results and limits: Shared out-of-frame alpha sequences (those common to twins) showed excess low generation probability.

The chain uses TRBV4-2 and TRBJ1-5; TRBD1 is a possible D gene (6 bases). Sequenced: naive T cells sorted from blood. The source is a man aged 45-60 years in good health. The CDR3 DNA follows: TGTGCCAGCAGCCAACGAGGGGGTGACAATCAGCCCCAGCATTTT. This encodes CASSQRGGDNQPQHF.